A selection of T cell receptor beta chains follows, all from one sample in a study of T cell changes during pregnancy in multiple sclerosis. Produced via immunoSEQ multiplex PCR; TCRdb's table is partial and in-frame only. Of 40,000 to 55,000 clones listed, almost 95% are singletons. The source material was peripheral blood. The origin of the receptors is a female donor with multiple sclerosis, enrolled in a pregnancy study. Both conserved end residues are part of each CDR3. The order of the fields is V gene, J gene, clone size, CDR3 length, D gene, CDR3 DNA, CDR3 protein. D genes are given only for firm matches. Clone size, where shown, is once, few, many, or a class for clones that have expanded.

TRBV4-1	TRBJ1-2	.	15	.	TGCGCCAGCAGCCAGCGGGGGGGCGCAGGCTATGGCTACACCTTC	CASSQRGGAGYGYTF
TRBV9	TRBJ2-1	.	13	.	TGTGCCAGCAGCGTAGTTATGGGCACTGAGCAGTTCTTC	CASSVVMGTEQFF
TRBV27	TRBJ1-2	.	15	TRBD1	TGTGCCAGCAGTTTGTCGGGGACAGGAGCCTATGGCTACACCTTC	CASSLSGTGAYGYTF
TRBV27	TRBJ2-7	once	13	.	TGTGCCAGCAGTTTGAGAGGTACCTACGAGCAGTACTTC	CASSLRGTYEQYF
TRBV5-4	TRBJ1-2	.	15	TRBD1	TGTGCCAGCAGCTTGAGGGGACAGGAGAGAAGGGGCTACACCTTC	CASSLRGQERRGYTF
TRBV19	TRBJ2-1	.	13	.	TGTGCCAGTAGTGTAGGGTCCTACAATGAGCAGTTCTTC	CASSVGSYNEQFF
TRBV7-9	TRBJ1-3	.	16	.	TGTGCCAGCAGCTTAGAAGGTGCAATCTCTGGAAACACCATATATTTT	CASSLEGAISGNTIYF
TRBV11-2	TRBJ2-4	.	13	TRBD1	TGTGCCAGCGCCGGGACAGTGAAAAACATTCAGTACTTC	CASAGTVKNIQYF
TRBV11-1	TRBJ2-1	.	15	TRBD2	TGTGCCAGCAGCCTACCGGGACTAGCGGGAGGTGAGCAGTTCTTC	CASSLPGLAGGEQFF
TRBV6-1	TRBJ1-5	.	15	TRBD1	TGTGCCAGCACCTGGACAGGTTTTAGCAATCAGCCCCAGCATTTT	CASTWTGFSNQPQHF
TRBV6-1	TRBJ2-1	.	15	TRBD2	TGTGCCAGCAGTGAGGGCCTAGCGGAATCCAATGAGCAGTTCTTC	CASSEGLAESNEQFF
TRBV2	TRBJ2-1	.	13	TRBD2	TGTGCCAGCAGTAAAAGCGGGAGGAATGAGCAGTTCTTC	CASSKSGRNEQFF
TRBV28	TRBJ2-2	few	13	.	TGTGCCAGCAGGGACATTAACACCGGGGAGCTGTTTTTT	CASRDINTGELFF
TRBV11-1	TRBJ2-2	.	17	TRBD2	TGTGCCAGCAGTACCGGGGGGCGGGAGGGCCTCACCGGGGAGCTGTTTTTT	CASSTGGREGLTGELFF
TRBV7-3	TRBJ1-1	.	13	.	TGTGCCAGCAGCTTATCCGGGAACACTGAAGCTTTCTTT	CASSLSGNTEAFF
TRBV5-4	TRBJ2-3	once	16	TRBD2	TGTGCCAGCAGCTTGGACCTAGCGGGAGCCGCAGATACGCAGTATTTT	CASSLDLAGAADTQYF
TRBV10-1	TRBJ2-5	.	16	TRBD1	TGCGCCAGCAGTGAGGGACAGGGGTCCCTTAGGGAGACCCAGTACTTC	CASSEGQGSLRETQYF
TRBV5-1	TRBJ2-1	.	18	TRBD2	TGCGCCAGCAGTGGCCGGACTAGCGGGAGAGGGAATCGCAATGAGCAGTTCTTC	CASSGRTSGRGNRNEQFF
TRBV28	TRBJ2-7	.	13	.	TGTGCCAGCAGTTCCGGGGTCACCTACGAGCAGTACTTC	CASSSGVTYEQYF
TRBV19	TRBJ1-4	.	14	.	TGTGCCAGTACCGACGACAGGACTAATGAAAAACTGTTTTTT	CASTDDRTNEKLFF
TRBV5-6	TRBJ1-3	.	14	.	TGTGCCAGCAGCTTGGTGCGCTCTGGAAACACCATATATTTT	CASSLVRSGNTIYF
TRBV4-1	TRBJ1-5	.	15	.	TGCGCCAGCAGTGTAGGGTTTCTCGGTAATCAGCCCCAGCATTTT	CASSVGFLGNQPQHF
TRBV7-2	TRBJ1-4	.	15	TRBD1	TGTGCCAGCAGCCGCCCCGGGACAGGGGATGAAAAACTGTTTTTT	CASSRPGTGDEKLFF
TRBV9	TRBJ2-5	.	14	TRBD2	TGTGCCAGCAGCGCGGGACGGGGGGGAGAGACCCAGTACTTC	CASSAGRGGETQYF
TRBV28	TRBJ2-3	.	14	TRBD2	TGTGCCAGCACCTTGGGGGGGAATACAGATACGCAGTATTTT	CASTLGGNTDTQYF
TRBV7-2	TRBJ2-1	.	15	.	TGTGCCAGCAGCTTAGGAAGCAGACAATACAATGAGCAGTTCTTC	CASSLGSRQYNEQFF
TRBV10-3	TRBJ2-2	.	21	TRBD1	TGTGCCATCAGTGAGTGGATATCCCCCCCCGGGACAGGGGGGAACACCGGGGAGCTGTTTTTT	CAISEWISPPGTGGNTGELFF
TRBV6-5	TRBJ1-2	.	13	TRBD1	TGTGCCAGCAGGAGGGGGACAGGGAATGGCTACACCTTC	CASRRGTGNGYTF
TRBV10-2	TRBJ2-3	.	11	.	TGCGCCAGCAGAGAGGGAGATACGCAGTATTTT	CASREGDTQYF
TRBV5-1	TRBJ1-1	.	16	.	TGCGCCAGCAGCTTGGAGGCACGAGAATCGTTCACTGAAGCTTTCTTT	CASSLEARESFTEAFF
TRBV20-1	TRBJ1-1	.	11	.	TGCAGTGCTAGAGGTATCACTGAAGCTTTCTTT	CSARGITEAFF
TRBV4-3	TRBJ2-3	.	19	TRBD2	TGCGCCAGCAGCCAGACGGGACTAATGGTAGAGGGAACAGGTGATACGCAGTATTTT	CASSQTGLMVEGTGDTQYF
TRBV28	TRBJ1-5	once	13	.	TGTGCCAGCAGGGCAGGACAGCAGGAGCCCCAGCATTTT	CASRAGQQEPQHF
TRBV5-5	TRBJ2-2	.	14	.	TGTGCCAGCAGCCCCACAGGATACACCGGGGAGCTGTTTTTT	CASSPTGYTGELFF
TRBV4-3	TRBJ2-5	.	13	.	TGCGCCAGCAGCCGACTCGTGCAAGAGACCCAGTACTTC	CASSRLVQETQYF
TRBV30	TRBJ1-1	.	14	.	TGTGCCTGGCCCCCCCTTACAGAGAACACTGAAGCTTTCTTT	CAWPPLTENTEAFF
TRBV6-5	TRBJ1-1	.	14	.	TGTGCCAGCAGTTACTCCCGGGGGTACACTGAAGCTTTCTTT	CASSYSRGYTEAFF
TRBV5-6	TRBJ2-7	.	14	TRBD1	TGTGCCAGCAGCCGTTTCCGGGACAGGCCCGAGCAGTACTTC	CASSRFRDRPEQYF
TRBV6-5	TRBJ2-7	.	16	TRBD2	TGTGCCAGCAGTTACTATTCTAGCGGGAGCGGATACGAGCAGTACTTC	CASSYYSSGSGYEQYF
TRBV5-1	TRBJ2-3	.	14	.	TGCGCCAGCAGCATCGGTCCCGGGACAGATACGCAGTATTTT	CASSIGPGTDTQYF
TRBV4-2	TRBJ1-1	.	14	.	TGTGCCAGCAGCCAAGATCTAGGGGACACTGAAGCTTTCTTT	CASSQDLGDTEAFF
TRBV19	TRBJ2-7	.	14	.	TGTGCCAGTAGTGCAGGGTTGGGGGTCTACGAGCAGTACTTC	CASSAGLGVYEQYF
TRBV29-1	TRBJ2-5	.	12	.	TGCAGCGTTGATCAGTTCCAAGAGACCCAGTACTTC	CSVDQFQETQYF
TRBV18	TRBJ2-1	.	15	.	TGTGCCAGCTCACCACCGATAGTAGACTACAATGAGCAGTTCTTC	CASSPPIVDYNEQFF
TRBV2	TRBJ1-2	.	15	TRBD1	TGTGCCAGCAGTGAATCCCGACAGGGGGCTTATGGCTACACCTTC	CASSESRQGAYGYTF
TRBV18	TRBJ1-2	.	16	TRBD1	TGTGCCAGCTCACCAAGGGCAGGGGGCGCATACTATGGCTACACCTTC	CASSPRAGGAYYGYTF
TRBV18	TRBJ1-5	.	15	.	TGTGCCAGCTCACCATTACAGGCTACCGATCAGCCCCAGCATTTT	CASSPLQATDQPQHF
TRBV30	TRBJ2-2	.	14	TRBD1	TGTGCCTGGAGGACAGGGATGGACACCGGGGAGCTGTTTTTT	CAWRTGMDTGELFF
TRBV7-7	TRBJ2-7	.	14	.	TGTGCCAGCAGCTTAGGGGCACAGCCCTACGAGCAGTACTTC	CASSLGAQPYEQYF